This TCR beta chain was recorded in a study of Ad26.COV2.S vaccination and SARS-CoV-2 variants. Study summary: Doses of Ad26.COV2.S were injected into muscle once or twice, 56 days apart.

This table comes from immunoSEQ multiplex PCR, and its TCRdb copy is limited to in-frame clones, with some not included. This sample has a few hundred thousand clones, with 90% found just once. The germline V gene has CDR1 KGHDR and CDR2 SFDVKD. Trimming took off 3 bases at V and 3 bases at J, with 15 bases between the two ends. The CDR3 length is 16 residues. The treatment is: about 20 received Ad26.COV2.S at low or high dose, single or two shots; about five received placebo; per-sample allocation not given. Sampling was done on day 63 after the first vaccine or placebo injection. Whole-study results and caveats: Vaccine and placebo recipients had similar non-spike TCR breadth. An underestimation of total T cell responses may have resulted from the TCR breadth and depth analyses.

Regarding this clone: As yet, its antigen is unknown.

The chain couples TRBV24-1 to TRBJ2-3, with D perhaps matching TRBD2 (6 bases). The clonotype was recovered from a person between 18 and 59 years old who received the Ad26.COV2.S COVID-19 vaccine or a placebo. Here the sequenced sample was peripheral blood, taken in a trial of Ad26.COV2.S vaccine versus placebo. The CDR3 nucleotides read TGTGCCACCAGTGATGGAGGGAAAGGTTTTACAGATACGCAGTATTTT. Translation: CATSDGGKGFTDTQYF.